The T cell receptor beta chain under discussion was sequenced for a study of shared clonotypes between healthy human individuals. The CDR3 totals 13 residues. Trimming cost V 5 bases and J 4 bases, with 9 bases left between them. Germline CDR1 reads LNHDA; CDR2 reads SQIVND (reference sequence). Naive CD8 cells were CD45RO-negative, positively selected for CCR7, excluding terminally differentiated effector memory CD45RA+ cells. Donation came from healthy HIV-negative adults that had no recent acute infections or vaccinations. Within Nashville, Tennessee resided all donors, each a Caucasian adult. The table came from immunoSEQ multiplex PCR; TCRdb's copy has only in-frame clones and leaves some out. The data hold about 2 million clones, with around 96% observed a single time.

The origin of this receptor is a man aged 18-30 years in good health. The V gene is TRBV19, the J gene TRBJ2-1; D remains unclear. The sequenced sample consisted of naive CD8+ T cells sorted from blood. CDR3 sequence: CASSPYLYNEQFF. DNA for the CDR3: TGTGCCAGTAGTCCGTACCTGTACAATGAGCAGTTCTTC. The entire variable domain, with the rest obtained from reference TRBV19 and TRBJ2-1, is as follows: DGGITQSPKYLFRKEGQNVTLSCEQNLNHDAMYWYRQDPGQGLRLIYYSQIVNDFQKGDIAEGYSVSREKKESFPLTVTSAQKNPTAFYLCASSPYLYNEQFFGPGTRLTVL.